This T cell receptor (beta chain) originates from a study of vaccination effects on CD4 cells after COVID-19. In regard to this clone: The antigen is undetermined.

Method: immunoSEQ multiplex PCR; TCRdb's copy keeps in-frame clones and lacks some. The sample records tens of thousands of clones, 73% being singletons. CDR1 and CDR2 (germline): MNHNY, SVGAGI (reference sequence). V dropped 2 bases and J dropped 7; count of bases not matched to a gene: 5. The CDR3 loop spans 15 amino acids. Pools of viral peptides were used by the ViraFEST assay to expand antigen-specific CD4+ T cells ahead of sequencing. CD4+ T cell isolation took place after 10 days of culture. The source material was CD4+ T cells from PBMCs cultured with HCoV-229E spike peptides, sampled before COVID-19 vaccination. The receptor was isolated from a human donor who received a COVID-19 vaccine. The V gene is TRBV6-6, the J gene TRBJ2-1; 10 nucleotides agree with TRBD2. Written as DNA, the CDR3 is TGTGCCAGCAGTTACGGGACAGCGGGGGGGAATGAGCAGTTCTTC. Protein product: CASSYGTAGGNEQFF.